A single sample gave rise to the 30 T cell receptor beta chains below, sequenced in a study of vaccination and CD4 T cells after COVID-19. CD4+ T cells that had been cultured provided DNA sequenced with the Oncomine TCR Beta short-read assay. TCRdb reprocessed the PCR reads with MiXCR, giving one entry per CDR3 protein. The sample lists almost 20,000 distinct CDR3 sequences, around 50% occurring once. Treatment described: approximately 10-day PBMC culture with coronavirus spike peptide pools or control peptides (ViraFEST assay). The antigens of these receptors remain unknown. Sequenced: CD4+ T cells from blood, cultured in vitro. The receptors derive from a human donor who had recovered from COVID-19.

The chain joins TRBV29-1 to TRBJ2-5, with a possible D match to TRBD1 (6 bases). Germline CDR1 is SQVTM and CDR2 is ANQGSEA. CDR3 length: 12 residues. Trimming cost V 3 bases and J 6 bases, with 11 bases left between them. CDR3 DNA: TGCAGCGTTGAGAGGGGGTTAAAGACCCAGTACTTC. It specifies CSVERGLKTQYF.

V is TRBV6-5 and J is TRBJ2-5; D is undetermined. CDR1 and CDR2 (germline): MNHEY, SVGAGI. With 2 bases removed from V and 5 bases from J, the gap between germline ends came to 9 bases. The CDR3 is 13 amino acids. The CDR3 bases are TGTGCCAGCAGTTACCAGGAGTGGGAGACCCAGTACTTC. Amino acids: CASSYQEWETQYF.

The chain combines TRBV11-2 with TRBJ2-5, with TRBD2 matching 8 bases. The CDR3 has 16 amino acids. Germline CDR1 and CDR2: SGHAT and FQNNGV. V lost 4 bases to trimming and J lost 5 bases; unmatched junction nucleotides: 12. The CDR3 loop reads CASSSISGGYAETQYF. The CDR3 region has the DNA TGTGCCAGCAGCTCCATAAGCGGGGGTTACGCGGAGACCCAGTACTTC.

The chain recombines TRBV6-1 with TRBJ1-1, with D unclear. There are 14 residues in the CDR3. CDR1 and CDR2 (germline): MNHNS, SASEGT. V lost 2 bases and J lost 1, with 8 bases in between. CDR3 bases: TGTGCCAGCAGTGAATTGTTCCAGAACACTGAAGCTTTCTTT. This encodes CASSELFQNTEAFF.

The genes are TRBV6-1 and TRBJ2-7; D not certain. The CDR3 extends over 16 amino acids. Germline assignment: CDR1 MNHNS and CDR2 SASEGT. The ends were cut back, 4 bases at V and 0 bases at J, with 16 bases in the middle. CDR3: CASSAVGPPLSYEQYF. In nucleotides, the CDR3 is TGTGCCAGCAGTGCGGTCGGTCCTCCTCTCTCCTACGAGCAGTACTTC.

V gene TRBV7-2 combines with J gene TRBJ2-5, with D unclear. Germline V gives CDR1 SGHTA, CDR2 FQGNSA. The CDR3 is 12 amino acids. V gave up 1 base and J gave up 4 bases, with 4 bases separating them. Here the CDR3 DNA reads TGTGCCAGCAGCTTAGGAAGAGAGACCCAGTACTTC. Translation: CASSLGRETQYF. Full variable domain (outside the CDR3, taken from reference TRBV7-2 and TRBJ2-5): GAGVSQSPSNKVTEKGKDVELRCDPISGHTALYWYRQSLGQGLEFLIYFQGNSAPDKSGLPSDRFSAERTGGSVSTLTIQRTQQEDSAVYLCASSLGRETQYFGPGTRLLVL.

V usage is TRBV27 and J usage is TRBJ1-4, with 7 bases identical to TRBD1. V shed 5 bases and J 7 bases; nucleotides not matched to a gene: 7. The CDR3 has 14 residues. CDR1 is MNHEY, CDR2 SMNVEV, per germline (reference sequence). Here the CDR3 DNA reads TGTGCCAGCAGTCCTGGGACAGATCCTGAAAAACTGTTTTTT. It yields the protein CASSPGTDPEKLFF.

V usage is TRBV29-1 and J usage is TRBJ1-1, with TRBD1 identical over 7 bases. The CDR3 is 12 amino acids. Looked up from germline, CDR1 is SQVTM and CDR2 is ANQGSEA. V lost 4 bases, J lost 1 base, and 0 bases stayed unmatched. CDR3 in DNA: TGCAGCGTTGGGACAGGGAACACTGAAGCTTTCTTT. As protein: CSVGTGNTEAFF. Drawing the rest from reference TRBV29-1 and TRBJ1-1, the complete variable domain is SAVISQKPSRDICQRGTSLTIQCQVDSQVTMMFWYRQQPGQSLTLIATANQGSEATYESGFVIDKFPISRPNLTFSTLTVSNMSPEDSSIYLCSVGTGNTEAFFGQGTRLTVV.

V usage is TRBV6-4 and J usage is TRBJ2-3, with D perhaps TRBD2 (5 bases). This CDR3 is built from 15 residues. Trimming stripped 0 bases from V and 5 bases from J, with 12 bases between. Germline V gene data show CDR1 as MRHNA and CDR2 as SNTAGT. CDR3 bases: TGTGCCAGCAGTGACTCGGCCGGTCGGGGAGATACGCAGTATTTT. Translated: CASSDSAGRGDTQYF.

This CDR3 is CASSLDSALQETQYF. CDR3 nucleotide sequence: TGTGCCAGCAGCCTGGACAGCGCACTCCAAGAGACCCAGTACTTC. This chain connects TRBV11-3 to TRBJ2-5; D is perhaps TRBD1 (6 bases). V shed 5 bases and J shed 1 base, with 14 bases lying between them. Looked up from germline, CDR1 is SGHNT and CDR2 is YENEEA. This CDR3 has 15 residues.

V is TRBV27 and J is TRBJ2-2; the D gene could be TRBD1 or TRBD2 (6 bases each). CDR3 length equals 15 residues. The germline CDR1 and CDR2 sequences are MNHEY and SMNVEV (reference sequence). Deletions cut 9 bases from V and 5 bases from J, with 19 bases between. CDR3 protein: CASWRGGSPTGELFF. The CDR3 region has the DNA TGTGCCAGTTGGAGAGGGGGGTCCCCAACCGGGGAGCTGTTTTTT.

This clonotype showed up just a few times. J is TRBJ1-1 and V is TRBV7-9; D might be TRBD1 (6 bases). The germline gives CDR1 SEHNR, CDR2 FQNEAQ (reference sequence). Trimming left V 4 bases short and J 7 bases short, with 13 bases between. The CDR3 loop spans 13 amino acids. The CDR3 sequence: CASSWGQGSEAFF. CDR3 in DNA: TGTGCCAGCAGCTGGGGGCAGGGTAGTGAAGCTTTCTTT.

The chain links TRBV7-2 to TRBJ2-6, with D possibly called TRBD1 or TRBD2 (5 bases each). The CDR3 contains 16 residues. Germline V gene data show CDR1 as SGHTA and CDR2 as FQGNSA. The V and J ends lost 5 bases and 0 bases respectively, with 11 bases between them. The CDR3 DNA is TGTGCCAGCAGCCCCGAGGGGACCTCTGGGGCCAACGTCCTGACTTTC. Residues: CASSPEGTSGANVLTF.

In DNA form, the CDR3 reads TGTGCCAGCAGTGAAGATCGGGGGGATACGCAGTATTTT. This gives the protein CASSEDRGDTQYF. J is TRBJ2-3 and V is TRBV6-1, with D perhaps matching TRBD2 (6 bases). CDR1 is MNHNS and CDR2 is SASEGT in the germline V gene. CDR3 length: 13 residues. Trimming took off 1 base at V and 6 bases at J, with 8 bases between the two ends.

J is TRBJ1-3 and V is TRBV11-3; D is perhaps TRBD1 (6 bases). Germline V CDR1 and CDR2: SGHNT, YENEEA. Trimming stripped 5 bases from V and 0 bases from J, with 14 bases between. The CDR3 length is 16 residues. CDR3 residues: CASSIGGGASGNTIYF. The CDR3 DNA reads TGTGCCAGCAGCATTGGAGGGGGGGCCTCTGGAAACACCATATATTTT.

The chain employs TRBV6-2 or TRBV6-3 and TRBJ1-2; D may be TRBD1 (6 bases). Germline V lookup: CDR1 MNHEY, CDR2 SVGEGT. The V end was cut by 2 bases, the J end by 10 bases, with 17 bases between. There are 14 residues in the CDR3. In nucleotides, the CDR3 is TGTGCCAGCAGTTACCCGTATTCGACAGGCCCCTACACCTTC. Residues: CASSYPYSTGPYTF.

The gene calls are TRBV5-1 and TRBJ2-3; D uncertain. V was clipped by 0 bases and J by 1 base, with 12 bases between them. The CDR3 sequence is 16 residues long. Germline V gene lookup returns CDR1 SGHRS and CDR2 YFSETQ. CDR3 DNA: TGCGCCAGCAGCTTGGGGCCCCTTGGGGGCACAGATACGCAGTATTTT. Translating gives CASSLGPLGGTDTQYF. The full variable domain, in which reference TRBV5-1 and TRBJ2-3 provide the parts outside the CDR3, is KAGVTQTPRYLIKTRGQQVTLSCSPISGHRSVSWYQQTPGQGLQFLFEYFSETQRNKGNFPGRFSGRQFSNSRSEMNVSTLELGDSALYLCASSLGPLGGTDTQYFGPGTRLTVL.

V and J are TRBV6-2 or TRBV6-3 and TRBJ2-7; 9 nucleotides line up with TRBD1. Per the germline V gene, CDR1 is MNHEY and CDR2 is SVGEGT. V shed 5 bases, J shed 5 bases, and the junction held 13 bases outside the gene matches. The CDR3 contains 16 residues. The CDR3 nucleotides read TGTGCCAGCAGTAGTCCCGGGACAGGGTACGGAGACGAGCAGTACTTC. Protein sequence: CASSSPGTGYGDEQYF.

CDR3: CAKTSAKNIQYF. In DNA, the CDR3 is TGTGCCAAAACATCAGCCAAAAACATTCAGTACTTC. V and J are TRBV2 and TRBJ2-4; D is unresolved. The germline V gene has CDR1 SNHLY and CDR2 FYNNEI. The germline V and J ends were trimmed by 10 bases and 0 bases, with 7 bases remaining between them. CDR3 length: 12 residues.

The chain carries TRBV20-1 and TRBJ1-5; a possible D gene is TRBD1 (5 bases). V lost 0 bases, J lost 6 bases, and 15 bases lay in between. The CDR3 extends over 15 amino acids. Germline CDR1 is DFQATT and CDR2 is SNEGSKA (reference sequence). The CDR3 nucleotides read TGCAGTGCTAGAGATGTAACAGGCAACCCTCAGCCCCAGCATTTT. Translating it yields CSARDVTGNPQPQHF.

This clonotype was seen a single time. The chain joins TRBV6-1 to TRBJ1-1; 10 bases map to TRBD1. V lost 5 bases to trimming and J lost 3 bases; unmatched junction nucleotides: 6. Looked up from germline, CDR1 is MNHNS and CDR2 is SASEGT. The CDR3 extends over 15 amino acids. The CDR3 region is CASSRPGTGDTEAFF. CDR3 nucleotides: TGTGCCAGCAGTCGCCCCGGGACAGGGGACACTGAAGCTTTCTTT.

V usage is TRBV11-2 and J usage is TRBJ2-6; TRBD1 agrees at 10 bases. This CDR3 is built from 17 residues. CDR1 and CDR2 (germline): SGHAT, FQNNGV. V was clipped by 5 bases and J by 0 bases; unmatched bases: 4. CDR3 residues: CASSRGQGGSGANVLTF. The CDR3 DNA reads as TGTGCCAGCAGCCGCGGACAGGGGGGCTCTGGGGCCAACGTCCTGACTTTC.

CDR3 amino acids: CASSESTIQSGYTF. CDR3 DNA sequence: TGTGCCAGCAGTGAAAGCACGATTCAGTCTGGCTACACCTTC. The chain uses TRBV6-1 and TRBJ1-2; D is uncertain. The CDR3 length is 14 residues. CDR1 is MNHNS, CDR2 SASEGT, per germline. The germline V and J ends were trimmed by 2 bases and 7 bases, with 14 bases remaining between them.

The chain uses TRBV20-1 and TRBJ2-3, with 14 nucleotides matching TRBD2. CDR1 and CDR2 from the germline V gene are DFQATT and SNEGSKA (reference sequence). The J segment lost 6 bases and the V segment lost 7 bases, leaving 0 bases of the junction unmatched. CDR3 size: 12 residues. The CDR3 protein is CSGLAGGDTQYF. The DNA of the CDR3 is TGCAGTGGACTAGCGGGAGGGGATACGCAGTATTTT.

The rearrangement links TRBV5-1 to TRBJ2-3; D may match TRBD1 or TRBD2 (5 bases each). The V end was cut by 1 base, the J end by 4 bases, with 7 bases between. CDR3 length: 13 amino acids. CDR1 and CDR2 (germline): SGHRS, YFSETQ. DNA of the CDR3: TGCGCCAGCAGCTTGTTGGGGGCAGATACGCAGTATTTT. Its protein is CASSLLGADTQYF.

The chain carries TRBV20-1 and TRBJ1-4, with D perhaps TRBD1 (6 bases). The CDR3 consists of 14 residues. Germline assignment: CDR1 DFQATT and CDR2 SNEGSKA (reference sequence). The V end was cut by 6 bases, the J end by 7 bases, with 18 bases between. For the CDR3, the DNA is TGCAGTGCCCCACTGGCAGGGGTTGGTGAAAAACTGTTTTTT. Translating gives CSAPLAGVGEKLFF.

The genes are TRBV14 and TRBJ2-7, with TRBD2 identical over 11 bases. This CDR3 contains 16 residues. With V trimmed by 0 bases and J by 5 bases, 6 bases remained unmatched. Per germline, CDR1 SGHDN and CDR2 FVKESK. For the CDR3, the DNA is TGTGCCAGCAGCCAAGATTTTACTAGCGGGAGTGACGAGCAGTACTTC. Its protein is CASSQDFTSGSDEQYF. The whole variable domain, remainder taken from reference TRBV14 and TRBJ2-7, is EAGVTQFPSHSVIEKGQTVTLRCDPISGHDNLYWYRRVMGKEIKFLLHFVKESKQDESGMPNNRFLAERTGGTYSTLKVQPAELEDSGVYFCASSQDFTSGSDEQYFGPGTRLTVT.

This rearrangement joins TRBV27 to TRBJ1-5; no clear D. The CDR3 consists of 15 residues. Between the trimmed V and J ends, which lost 2 bases and 0 bases, there was a span of 8 bases. Germline assignment: CDR1 MNHEY and CDR2 SMNVEV (reference sequence). As DNA, the CDR3 is TGTGCCAGCAGTTTACGAGGATATAGCAATCAGCCCCAGCATTTT. It is translated as CASSLRGYSNQPQHF.

The chain is built from TRBV15 and TRBJ1-1, with 9 bases matching TRBD1. The CDR3 covers 14 residues. Germline values: CDR1 LNHNV, CDR2 YYDKDF (reference sequence). J gave up 6 bases and V 7 bases, and 9 bases lay outside the gene matches. This CDR3 reads CATTPGGDRAEAFF. CDR3 coding DNA: TGTGCCACCACCCCGGGGGGGGACAGGGCTGAAGCTTTCTTT. Based on the CDR3 plus reference TRBV15 and TRBJ1-1, the full variable domain is DAMVIQNPRYQVTQFGKPVTLSCSQTLNHNVMYWYQQKSSQAPKLLFHYYDKDFNNEADTPDNFQSRRPNTSFCFLDIRSPGLGDTAMYLCATTPGGDRAEAFFGQGTRLTVV.

V and J are TRBV29-1 and TRBJ1-2; no clear D gene. There are 12 residues in the CDR3. Germline-derived CDR1 and CDR2 are SQVTM and ANQGSEA. V lost 7 bases and J lost 0, with 9 bases in between. The CDR3 loop reads CSGTLTNYGYTF. DNA for the CDR3: TGCAGCGGGACGCTAACTAACTATGGCTACACCTTC.